This entry lists 9 T cell receptor beta chains sequenced from one sample in a study of cytomegalovirus exposure and HLA in healthy donors. Both 60 Vbeta primers and 13 Jbeta primers went into the PCR. Produced via immunoSEQ multiplex PCR; TCRdb's table is partial and in-frame only. This table has roughly 100,000 clones, roughly 15% appearing once. Sequencing was performed on PBMCs. Receptor source: a female donor in good health and CMV-seronegative.

The rearrangement joins TRBV29-1 to TRBJ2-2; no firm D call. Between the trimmed V and J ends, which lost 2 bases and 5 bases, there was a span of 9 bases. The CDR3 sequence is 13 residues long. Germline V gives CDR1 SQVTM, CDR2 ANQGSEA. This CDR3 is CSVESLGTGELFF. CDR3 nucleotide sequence: TGCAGCGTTGAATCCCTCGGGACCGGGGAGCTGTTTTTT.

This clone occurred a few times. V gene TRBV27 combines with J gene TRBJ1-5, with 7 bases aligning to TRBD1. The length of the CDR3 is 15 residues. The trim removed 3 bases at V and 4 bases at J, leaving 6 bases unmatched. Germline loops: CDR1 MNHEY, CDR2 SMNVEV (reference sequence). CDR3 in DNA: TGTGCCAGCAGTTTCTCGACAGGGCCTAATCAGCCCCAGCATTTT. Protein sequence: CASSFSTGPNQPQHF.

This clone was counted between two and nine times. The V call is TRBV19, the J call TRBJ2-5; 8 positions agree with TRBD1. V shed 3 bases and J 1 base; nucleotides not matched to a gene: 7. The CDR3 is 16 amino acids. CDR1 and CDR2 (germline): LNHDA, SQIVND (reference sequence). The CDR3 nucleotides read TGTGCCAGTAGTATCGGCCTGACAGGGGCCCAAGAGACCCAGTACTTC. This gives the protein CASSIGLTGAQETQYF.

This clone was seen more than once but under ten times. V is TRBV6-6 and J is TRBJ1-4, with 8 nucleotides matching TRBD1. The CDR3 has 15 amino acids. CDR1 is MNHNY, CDR2 SVGAGI, per germline (reference sequence). Trimming took 5 bases from V and 5 from J; bases not matched to a gene: 7. The CDR3 DNA reads as TGTGCCAGCAGTCTGGCCGGGGACAGGAATGAAAAACTGTTTTTT. The encoded protein is CASSLAGDRNEKLFF.

This clone showed up just a few times. V is TRBV6-1 and J is TRBJ1-1, with D unresolved. The CDR3 runs to 16 residues. V was cut by 2 bases and J by 0 bases, with 13 bases left in between. Germline CDR1 and CDR2: MNHNS and SASEGT. The CDR3 DNA sequence: TGTGCCAGCAGTGAACGGAGCTTTCAAATGAACACTGAAGCTTTCTTT. Its translation is CASSERSFQMNTEAFF.

The chain recombines TRBV4-3 with TRBJ2-2; D is undetermined. CDR3 size: 16 residues. V was cut by 0 bases and J by 1 base, with 9 bases left in between. Per germline, CDR1 LGHNA and CDR2 YSLEER. The CDR3 here is CASSQERHLNTGELFF. The CDR3 region has the DNA TGCGCCAGCAGCCAAGAAAGACACCTGAACACCGGGGAGCTGTTTTTT.

V gene TRBV7-9 combines with J gene TRBJ2-1, with TRBD2 matching 11 bases. V dropped 5 bases and J dropped 4; count of bases not matched to a gene: 7. This CDR3 is 16 amino acids long. The germline V gene encodes CDR1 SEHNR and CDR2 FQNEAQ (reference sequence). The CDR3 sequence is CASSPLTSGSYNEQFF. Here the CDR3 DNA reads TGTGCCAGCAGCCCACTCACTAGCGGGAGTTACAATGAGCAGTTCTTC. Filled out from reference TRBV7-9 and TRBJ2-1, the complete variable domain reads DTGVSQNPRHKITKRGQNVTFRCDPISEHNRLYWYRQTLGQGPEFLTYFQNEAQLEKSRLLSDRFSAERPKGSFSTLEIQRTEQGDSAMYLCASSPLTSGSYNEQFFGPGTRLTVL.

This chain joins TRBV2 and TRBJ1-6; D remains ambiguous. CDR1 and CDR2 (germline): SNHLY, FYNNEI. The CDR3 loop spans 14 amino acids. The V and J ends lost 4 bases and 10 bases respectively, with 14 bases between them. The CDR3 here is CASSVTGSESPLHF. The CDR3 DNA reads TGTGCCAGCAGTGTCACGGGTTCGGAGTCACCCCTCCACTTT. Variable domain in full (rest from reference TRBV2 and TRBJ1-6): EPEVTQTPSHQVTQMGQEVILRCVPISNHLYFYWYRQILGQKVEFLVSFYNNEISEKSEIFDDQFSVERPDGSNFTLKIRSTKLEDSAMYFCASSVTGSESPLHFGNGTRLTVT.

V and J are TRBV6-6 and TRBJ1-1; maybe TRBD1 (6 bases). Germline V gene data show CDR1 as MNHNY and CDR2 as SVGAGI (reference sequence). V gave up 2 bases and J gave up 7 bases, with 14 bases separating them. The CDR3 is 14 amino acids. CDR3 coding DNA: TGTGCCAGCAGTTACCTTAACAGGGACCGTGAAGCTTTCTTT. Translated: CASSYLNRDREAFF.